This TCR beta chain was obtained from a study of T cell responses to AZD1222 COVID-19 vaccine. Study observations and caveats: At baseline, seropositivity was found in only a handful of AZD1222 recipients. Dominant at 160-218 and 743-854, vaccine-associated CD4 TCRs also spanned spike.

Germline V CDR1 and CDR2: SGHTA, FQGTGA. With 6 bases removed from V and 7 bases from J, the gap between germline ends came to 16 bases. This CDR3 spans 14 amino acids. About this clone: Its specificity is not known.

TCRdb's table, derived via immunoSEQ multiplex PCR, lists solely in-frame clones and lacks some. Among roughly 110,000 clones listed, around 87% were seen once. Sequenced here: peripheral blood, sampled on day 0 of AZD1222 vaccination. The TCR originated in an adult in good health. The chain recombines TRBV7-3 with TRBJ2-1; D might be TRBD2 (7 bases). CDR3 nucleotide sequence: TGTGCCAGCAGGAAGGGGGGGTTAGATAATGAGCAGTTCTTC. This codes for CASRKGGLDNEQFF.